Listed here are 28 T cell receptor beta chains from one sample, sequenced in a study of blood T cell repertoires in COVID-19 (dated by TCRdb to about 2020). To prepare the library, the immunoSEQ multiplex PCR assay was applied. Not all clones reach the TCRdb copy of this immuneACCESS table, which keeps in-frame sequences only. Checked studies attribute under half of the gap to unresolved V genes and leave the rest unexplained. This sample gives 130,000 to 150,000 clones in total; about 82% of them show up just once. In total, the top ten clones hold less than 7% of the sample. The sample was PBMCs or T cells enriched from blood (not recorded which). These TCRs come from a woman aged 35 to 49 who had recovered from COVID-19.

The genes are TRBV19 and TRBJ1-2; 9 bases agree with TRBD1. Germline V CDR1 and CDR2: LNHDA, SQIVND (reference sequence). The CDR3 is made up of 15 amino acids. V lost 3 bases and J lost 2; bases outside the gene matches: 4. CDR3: CASSIPGTGNYGYTF. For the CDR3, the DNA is TGTGCCAGTAGTATCCCAGGGACAGGGAACTATGGCTACACCTTC.

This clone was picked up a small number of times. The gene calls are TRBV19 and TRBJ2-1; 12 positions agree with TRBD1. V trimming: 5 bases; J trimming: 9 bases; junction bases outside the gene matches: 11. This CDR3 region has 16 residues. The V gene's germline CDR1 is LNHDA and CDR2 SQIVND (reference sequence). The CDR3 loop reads CASSPDGGTGGVEQFF. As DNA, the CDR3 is TGTGCCAGTAGTCCGGATGGGGGGACAGGGGGCGTTGAGCAGTTCTTC.

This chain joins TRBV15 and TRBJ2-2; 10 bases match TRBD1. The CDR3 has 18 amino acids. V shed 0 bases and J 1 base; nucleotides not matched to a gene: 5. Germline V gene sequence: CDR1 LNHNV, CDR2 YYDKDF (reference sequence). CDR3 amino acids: CATSRDPRTGGNTGELFF. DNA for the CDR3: TGTGCCACCAGCAGAGATCCCAGGACAGGGGGGAACACCGGGGAGCTGTTTTTT.

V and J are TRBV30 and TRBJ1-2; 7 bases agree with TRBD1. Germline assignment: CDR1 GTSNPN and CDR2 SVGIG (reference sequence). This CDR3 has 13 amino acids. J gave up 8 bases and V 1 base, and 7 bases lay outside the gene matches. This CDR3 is CAWSAGGLQGYTF. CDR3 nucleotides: TGTGCCTGGAGTGCAGGGGGACTGCAGGGCTACACCTTC.

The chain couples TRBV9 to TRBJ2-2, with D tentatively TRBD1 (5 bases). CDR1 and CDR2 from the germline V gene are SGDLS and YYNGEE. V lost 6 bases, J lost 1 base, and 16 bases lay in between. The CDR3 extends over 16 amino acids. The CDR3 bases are TGTGCCAGCACCTTAGGGGTAAACCTGAACACCGGGGAGCTGTTTTTT. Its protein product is CASTLGVNLNTGELFF.

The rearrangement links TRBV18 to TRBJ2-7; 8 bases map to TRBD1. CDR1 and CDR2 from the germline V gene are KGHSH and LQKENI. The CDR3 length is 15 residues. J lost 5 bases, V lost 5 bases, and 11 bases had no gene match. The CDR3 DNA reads TGTGCCAGCTCATTACAGGGGGGAGATCGCGACGAGCAGTACTTC. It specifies CASSLQGGDRDEQYF.

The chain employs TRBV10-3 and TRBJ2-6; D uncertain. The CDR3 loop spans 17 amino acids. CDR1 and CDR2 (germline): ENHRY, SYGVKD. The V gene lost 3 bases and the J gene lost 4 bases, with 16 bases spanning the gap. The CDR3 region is CAISERSSSLGANVLTF. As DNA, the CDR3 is TGTGCCATCAGTGAAAGGTCTAGTAGCCTAGGGGCCAACGTCCTGACTTTC.

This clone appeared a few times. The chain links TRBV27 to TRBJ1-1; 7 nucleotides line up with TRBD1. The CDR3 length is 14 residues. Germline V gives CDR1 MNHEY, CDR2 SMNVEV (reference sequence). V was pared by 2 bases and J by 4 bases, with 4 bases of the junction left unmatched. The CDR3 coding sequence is TGTGCCAGCAGTTTAAGACAGGGAACCACTGAAGCTTTCTTT. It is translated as CASSLRQGTTEAFF.

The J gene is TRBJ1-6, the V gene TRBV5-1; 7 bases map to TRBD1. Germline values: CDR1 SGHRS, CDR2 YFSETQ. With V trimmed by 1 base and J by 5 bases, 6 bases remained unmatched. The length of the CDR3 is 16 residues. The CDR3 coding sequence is TGCGCCAGCAGCTTGATACCGGGACAGAATAATTCACCCCTCCACTTT. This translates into CASSLIPGQNNSPLHF.

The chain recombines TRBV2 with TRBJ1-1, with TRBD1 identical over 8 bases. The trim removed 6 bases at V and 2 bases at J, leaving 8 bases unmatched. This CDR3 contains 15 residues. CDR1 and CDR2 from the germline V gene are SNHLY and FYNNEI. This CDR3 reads CASRDHGTGNTEAFF. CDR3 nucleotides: TGTGCCAGCAGGGACCACGGGACAGGAAACACTGAAGCTTTCTTT. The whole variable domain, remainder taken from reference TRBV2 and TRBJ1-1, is EPEVTQTPSHQVTQMGQEVILRCVPISNHLYFYWYRQILGQKVEFLVSFYNNEISEKSEIFDDQFSVERPDGSNFTLKIRSTKLEDSAMYFCASRDHGTGNTEAFFGQGTRLTVV.

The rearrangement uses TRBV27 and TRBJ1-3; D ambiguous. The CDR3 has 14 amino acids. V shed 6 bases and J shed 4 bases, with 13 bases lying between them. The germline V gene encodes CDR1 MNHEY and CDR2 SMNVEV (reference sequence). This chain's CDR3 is CASSQRGSGNTIYF. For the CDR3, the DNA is TGTGCCAGCAGCCAAAGAGGTAGCGGAAACACCATATATTTT.

The CDR3 spells CASSRSGSTEAFF. CDR3 DNA: TGTGCCAGCTCACGATCGGGGAGCACTGAAGCTTTCTTT. The chain links TRBV18 to TRBJ1-1; D not certain. The germline V gene has CDR1 KGHSH and CDR2 LQKENI. The CDR3 runs to 13 residues. V was pared by 4 bases and J by 4 bases, with 10 bases between. Supplemented by reference TRBV18 and TRBJ1-1, the full variable domain reads NAGVMQNPRHLVRRRGQEARLRCSPMKGHSHVYWYRQLPEEGLKFMVYLQKENIIDESGMPKERFSAEFPKEGPSILRIQQVVRGDSAAYFCASSRSGSTEAFFGQGTRLTVV.

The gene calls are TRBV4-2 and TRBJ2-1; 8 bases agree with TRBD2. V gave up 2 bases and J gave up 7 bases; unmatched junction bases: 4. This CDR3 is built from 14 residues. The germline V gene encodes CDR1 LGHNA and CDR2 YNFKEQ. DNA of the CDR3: TGTGCCAGCAGCCAAATACTAGCGGTAAATGAGCAGTTCTTC. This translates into CASSQILAVNEQFF.

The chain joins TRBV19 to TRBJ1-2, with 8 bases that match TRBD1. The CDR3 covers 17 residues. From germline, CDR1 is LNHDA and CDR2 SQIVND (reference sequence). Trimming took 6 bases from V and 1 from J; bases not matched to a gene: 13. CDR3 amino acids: CASRTTSQGAINYGYTF. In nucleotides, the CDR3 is TGTGCCAGTAGAACAACCTCGCAGGGGGCAATTAACTATGGCTACACCTTC.

The CDR3 DNA follows: TGTGCCACCAGCAGAGATGCGAGGATTGGTAATCAGCCCCAGCATTTT. The encoded protein is CATSRDARIGNQPQHF. The genes are TRBV15 and TRBJ1-5; D remains ambiguous. Germline V CDR1 and CDR2: LNHNV, YYDKDF (reference sequence). There are 16 residues in the CDR3. V was pared by 0 bases and J by 4 bases, with 13 bases between.

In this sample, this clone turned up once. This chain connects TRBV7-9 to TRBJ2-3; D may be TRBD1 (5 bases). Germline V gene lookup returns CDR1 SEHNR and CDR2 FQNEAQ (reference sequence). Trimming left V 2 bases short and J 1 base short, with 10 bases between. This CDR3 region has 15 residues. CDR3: CASSLLQGGTDTQYF. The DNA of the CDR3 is TGTGCCAGCAGCTTACTCCAAGGGGGCACAGATACGCAGTATTTT.

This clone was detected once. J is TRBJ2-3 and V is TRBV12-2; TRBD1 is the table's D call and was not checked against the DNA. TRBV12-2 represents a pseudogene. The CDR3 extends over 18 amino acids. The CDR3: CASPSREEDSHDTDTQYF. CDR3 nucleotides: TGTGCAAGTCCCTCTAGAGAAGAGGACAGTCATGACACAGATACGCAGTATTTT.

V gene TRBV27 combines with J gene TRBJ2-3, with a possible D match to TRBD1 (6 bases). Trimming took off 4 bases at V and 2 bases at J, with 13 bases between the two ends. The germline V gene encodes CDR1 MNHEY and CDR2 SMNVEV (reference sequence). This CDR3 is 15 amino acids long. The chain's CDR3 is CASSSPGQYTDTQYF. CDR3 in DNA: TGTGCCAGCAGTTCCCCAGGACAGTACACAGATACGCAGTATTTT.

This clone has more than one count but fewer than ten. CDR3 DNA: TGTGCCAGCAGTGACGGCGGGGGGTACCAAGAGACCCAGTACTTC. Translated: CASSDGGGYQETQYF. The rearrangement links TRBV6-4 to TRBJ2-5, with 8 nucleotides matching TRBD2. The CDR3 contains 15 residues. From germline, CDR1 is MRHNA and CDR2 SNTAGT. Trimming took 2 bases from V and 0 from J; bases not matched to a gene: 2.

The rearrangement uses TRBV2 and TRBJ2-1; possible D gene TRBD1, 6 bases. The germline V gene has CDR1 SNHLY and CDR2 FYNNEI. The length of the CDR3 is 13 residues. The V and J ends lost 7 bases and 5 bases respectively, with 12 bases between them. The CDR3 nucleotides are TGTGCCAGCAAATACAGGGAAAACAATGAGCAGTTCTTC. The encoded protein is CASKYRENNEQFF. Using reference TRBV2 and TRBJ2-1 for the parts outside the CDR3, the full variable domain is EPEVTQTPSHQVTQMGQEVILRCVPISNHLYFYWYRQILGQKVEFLVSFYNNEISEKSEIFDDQFSVERPDGSNFTLKIRSTKLEDSAMYFCASKYRENNEQFFGPGTRLTVL.

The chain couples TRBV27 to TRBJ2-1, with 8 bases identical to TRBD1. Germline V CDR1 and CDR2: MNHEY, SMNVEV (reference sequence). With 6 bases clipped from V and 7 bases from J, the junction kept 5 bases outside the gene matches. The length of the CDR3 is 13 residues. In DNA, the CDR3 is TGTGCCAGCAGCAGATACAGGGGGAATGAGCAGTTCTTC. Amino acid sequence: CASSRYRGNEQFF.

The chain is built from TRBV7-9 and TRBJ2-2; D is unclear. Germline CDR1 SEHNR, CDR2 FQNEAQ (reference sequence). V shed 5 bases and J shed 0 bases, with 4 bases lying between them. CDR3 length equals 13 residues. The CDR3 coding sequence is TGTGCCAGCAGCCCAGCGAACACCGGGGAGCTGTTTTTT. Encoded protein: CASSPANTGELFF.

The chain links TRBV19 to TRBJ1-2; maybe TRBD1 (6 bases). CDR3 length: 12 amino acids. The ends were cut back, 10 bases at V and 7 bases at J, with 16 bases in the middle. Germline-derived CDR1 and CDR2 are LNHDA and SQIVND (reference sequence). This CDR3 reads CATHTGTVGYTF. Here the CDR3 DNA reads TGTGCCACCCACACAGGGACGGTTGGCTACACCTTC.

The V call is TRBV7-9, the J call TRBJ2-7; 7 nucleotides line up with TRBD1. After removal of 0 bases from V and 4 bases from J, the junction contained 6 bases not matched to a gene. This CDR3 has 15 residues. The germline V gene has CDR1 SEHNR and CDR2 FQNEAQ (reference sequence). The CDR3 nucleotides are TGTGCCAGCAGCTTAGCCACCGGGACAGAGTACGAGCAGTACTTC. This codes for CASSLATGTEYEQYF.

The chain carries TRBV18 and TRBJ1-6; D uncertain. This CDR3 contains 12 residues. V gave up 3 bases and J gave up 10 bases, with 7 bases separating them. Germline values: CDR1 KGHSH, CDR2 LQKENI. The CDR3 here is CASSPGDSPLHF. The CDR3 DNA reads TGTGCCAGCTCACCGGGAGACTCACCCCTCCACTTT.

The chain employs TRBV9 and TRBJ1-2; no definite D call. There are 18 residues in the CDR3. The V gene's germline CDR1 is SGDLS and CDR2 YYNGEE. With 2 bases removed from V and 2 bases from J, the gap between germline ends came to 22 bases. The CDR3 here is CASSVDLVGVSSNYGYTF. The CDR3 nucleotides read TGTGCCAGCAGCGTCGATTTGGTCGGGGTTTCCTCAAACTATGGCTACACCTTC.

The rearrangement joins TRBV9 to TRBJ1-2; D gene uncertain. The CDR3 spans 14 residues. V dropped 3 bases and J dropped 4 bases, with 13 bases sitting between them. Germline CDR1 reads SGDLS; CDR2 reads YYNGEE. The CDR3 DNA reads TGTGCCAGCAGCGCCAACATGCGGGGCTATGGCTACACCTTC. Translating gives CASSANMRGYGYTF.

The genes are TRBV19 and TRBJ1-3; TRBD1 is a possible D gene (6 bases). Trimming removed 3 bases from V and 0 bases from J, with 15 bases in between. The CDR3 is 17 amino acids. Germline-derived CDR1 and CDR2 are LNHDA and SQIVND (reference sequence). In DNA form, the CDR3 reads TGTGCCAGTAGTATGACGAGGACAGCGAGCTCTGGAAACACCATATATTTT. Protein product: CASSMTRTASSGNTIYF.